This T cell receptor beta chain was identified during a study of metastatic and nonmetastatic thyroid tumors. Study details: Malignant and benign thyroid patients had repertoires compared in peripheral blood and tumor or nodule tissue.

This clone was seen a handful of times. The CDR3 covers 14 residues. The ends lost 6 bases at V and 2 bases at J; junction bases unmatched: 7. TCRdb used MiXCR to call clones anew from the PCR reads. This sample yields over 55,000 clones, of which 30% are seen a single time; more than 15% belongs to the top ten. Thyroid surgery took place with no prior treatment in any patient. The clonotype was recovered from a female donor with papillary thyroid cancer or a benign thyroid nodule (not recorded which). Some clones in this sample may be carry-over from other donors' samples. The chain carries TRBV12-3 or TRBV12-4 and TRBJ2-7, with TRBD1 identical over 7 bases. Sequences were obtained from blood. The CDR3 spells CASSQTGTPYEQYF. CDR3 nucleotides: TGTGCCAGCAGCCAGACAGGGACCCCCTACGAGCAGTACTTC.